Shown below are 10 T cell receptor beta chains from a single sample sequenced in a study of blood T cell repertoires in COVID-19 (dated by TCRdb to about 2020). Libraries were prepared through the immunoSEQ multiplex PCR assay. The table was pulled from immuneACCESS by TCRdb, which kept in-frame rearrangements only. Such tables lose some clones; where checked, under half of the loss comes from unresolved V genes, and the rest has no known cause. The sample includes 150,000 to 200,000 clones, with 70% to 90% observed a single time. The top ten clones comprise about a fifth of the sample. The sequenced sample was peripheral blood. All receptors come from a man aged 55 to 70 with active or convalescent COVID-19.

This clone showed up just a few times. This chain connects TRBV7-9 to TRBJ2-2; perhaps TRBD1 as D (6 bases). Trimming stripped 6 bases from V and 6 bases from J, with 20 bases between. The germline V gene has CDR1 SEHNR and CDR2 FQNEAQ (reference sequence). The CDR3 sequence is 16 residues long. The CDR3: CASRRQEGLYAGELFF. In nucleotides, the CDR3 is TGTGCCAGCAGAAGACAGGAAGGACTCTACGCCGGGGAGCTGTTTTTT.

The chain uses TRBV6-1 and TRBJ1-5; no clear D. The germline CDR1 and CDR2 sequences are MNHNS and SASEGT. Trimming took 2 bases from V and 6 from J, leaving 11 bases between them. The CDR3 contains 14 residues. CDR3 region: CASSERGLGQPQHF. The CDR3 DNA is TGTGCCAGCAGTGAACGGGGATTGGGTCAGCCCCAGCATTTT.

The chain recombines TRBV6-1 with TRBJ1-2; tentatively, D is TRBD1 (5 bases). V shed 0 bases and J shed 4 bases, with 12 bases lying between them. Germline lookup yields CDR1 MNHNS and CDR2 SASEGT. CDR3 length: 15 residues. The CDR3 DNA sequence: TGTGCCAGCAGTGAAGCGCAGGGTAGAGGCTATGGCTACACCTTC. This encodes CASSEAQGRGYGYTF.

V usage is TRBV23-1 and J usage is TRBJ2-7, with D possibly TRBD2 on 6 matching bases. TRBV23-1 is flagged as an ORF with uncertain function. With 2 bases removed from V and 3 bases from J, the gap between germline ends came to 14 bases. The CDR3 extends over 15 amino acids. In nucleotides, the CDR3 is TGCGCCAGCAGTCAAGTCCGGGGGTCTTTCTACGAGCAGTACTTC. Translating it yields CASSQVRGSFYEQYF.

This rearrangement joins TRBV18 to TRBJ2-7; maybe TRBD2 (7 bases). Trimming pared 6 bases from V and 2 bases from J, leaving 14 bases between. This CDR3 is 14 amino acids long. Germline values: CDR1 KGHSH, CDR2 LQKENI. CDR3 sequence reads: CASSAEGGAYEQYF. CDR3 nucleotides: TGTGCCAGCTCCGCCGAGGGGGGGGCCTACGAGCAGTACTTC.

The chain uses TRBV19 and TRBJ2-5, with 9 bases matching TRBD2. The CDR3 runs to 14 residues. CDR1 is LNHDA and CDR2 is SQIVND in the germline V gene (reference sequence). J lost 2 bases, V lost 6 bases, and 4 bases had no gene match. The CDR3 region is CASRKAGGQETQYF. DNA for the CDR3: TGTGCCAGTAGGAAAGCGGGGGGTCAAGAGACCCAGTACTTC.

The chain recombines TRBV27 with TRBJ2-4; 9 positions agree with TRBD1. From germline, CDR1 is MNHEY and CDR2 SMNVEV (reference sequence). The CDR3 has 15 residues. The trim removed 7 bases at V and 7 bases at J, leaving 11 bases unmatched. The CDR3 protein is CASKTWHRGRNIQYF. The CDR3, as DNA: TGTGCCAGCAAAACCTGGCACAGGGGGCGCAACATTCAGTACTTC.

The rearrangement joins TRBV7-2 to TRBJ2-5, with 8 nucleotides matching TRBD1. This CDR3 has 15 amino acids. Unmatched junction bases numbered 10, after V lost 5 bases and J lost 5 bases. Per germline, CDR1 SGHTA and CDR2 FQGNSA. DNA for the CDR3: TGTGCCAGCAGCGGGTGGACAGGGAGGCTCGAGACCCAGTACTTC. Its protein is CASSGWTGRLETQYF.

This clone was counted once. The chain combines TRBV14 with TRBJ1-2; no clear D gene. The CDR3 runs 13 residues. The germline V gene has CDR1 SGHDN and CDR2 FVKESK. The V and J ends lost 0 bases and 6 bases respectively, with 8 bases between them. The CDR3 is CASSQDWEDGYTF. The CDR3 coding sequence is TGTGCCAGCAGCCAAGATTGGGAGGATGGCTACACCTTC.

CDR3: CASSPDSDYGYTF. The CDR3 coding sequence is TGTGCCAGCAGCCCTGACAGTGACTATGGCTACACCTTC. The chain has TRBV5-6 and TRBJ1-2; tentative D call: TRBD1 (5 bases). The CDR3 consists of 13 residues. Looked up from germline, CDR1 is SGHDT and CDR2 is YYEEEE. Trimming removed 4 bases from V and 3 bases from J, with 10 bases in between.